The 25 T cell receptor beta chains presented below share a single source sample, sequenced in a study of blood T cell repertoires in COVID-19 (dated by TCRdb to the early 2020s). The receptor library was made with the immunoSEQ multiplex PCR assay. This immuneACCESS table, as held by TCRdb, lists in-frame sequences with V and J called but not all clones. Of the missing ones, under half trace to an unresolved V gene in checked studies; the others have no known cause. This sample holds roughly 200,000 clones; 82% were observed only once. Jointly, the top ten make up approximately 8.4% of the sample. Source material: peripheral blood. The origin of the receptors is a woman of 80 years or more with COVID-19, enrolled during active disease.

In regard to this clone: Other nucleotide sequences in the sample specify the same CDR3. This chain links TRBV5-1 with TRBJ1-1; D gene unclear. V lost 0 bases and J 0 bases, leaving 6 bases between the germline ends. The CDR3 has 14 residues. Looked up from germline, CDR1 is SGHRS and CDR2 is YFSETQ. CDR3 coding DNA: TGCGCCAGCAGCTTGGGAGTAATGAACACTGAAGCTTTCTTT. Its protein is CASSLGVMNTEAFF.

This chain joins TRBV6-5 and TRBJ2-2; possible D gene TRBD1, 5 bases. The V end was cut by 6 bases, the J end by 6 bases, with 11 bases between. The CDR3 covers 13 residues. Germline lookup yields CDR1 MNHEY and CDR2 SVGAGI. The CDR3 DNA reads TGTGCCAGCAGCCTTACAGGCGCCGGGGAGCTGTTTTTT. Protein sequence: CASSLTGAGELFF.

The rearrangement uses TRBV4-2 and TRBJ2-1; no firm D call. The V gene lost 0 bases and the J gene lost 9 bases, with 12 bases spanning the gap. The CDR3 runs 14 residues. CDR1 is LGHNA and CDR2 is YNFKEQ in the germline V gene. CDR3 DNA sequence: TGTGCCAGCAGCCAAGATCGAAGCCTTGGTGAGCAGTTCTTC. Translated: CASSQDRSLGEQFF.

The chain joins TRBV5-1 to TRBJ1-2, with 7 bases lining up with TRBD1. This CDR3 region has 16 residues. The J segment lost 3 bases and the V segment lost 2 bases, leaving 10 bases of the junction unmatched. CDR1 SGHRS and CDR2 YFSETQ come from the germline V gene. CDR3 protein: CASSFGWGDRHYGYTF. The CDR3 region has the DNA TGCGCCAGCAGCTTTGGTTGGGGGGACAGACACTATGGCTACACCTTC.

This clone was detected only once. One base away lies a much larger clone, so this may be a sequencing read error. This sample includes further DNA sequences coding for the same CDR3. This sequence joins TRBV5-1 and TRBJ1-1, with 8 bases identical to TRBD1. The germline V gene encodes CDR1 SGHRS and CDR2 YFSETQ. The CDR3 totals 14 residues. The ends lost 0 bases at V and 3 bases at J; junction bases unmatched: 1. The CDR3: CASSLGQGYTEAFF. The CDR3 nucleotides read TGCGCCAGCAGCTTGGGACAGGGGTACACTGAAGCTTTCTTT.

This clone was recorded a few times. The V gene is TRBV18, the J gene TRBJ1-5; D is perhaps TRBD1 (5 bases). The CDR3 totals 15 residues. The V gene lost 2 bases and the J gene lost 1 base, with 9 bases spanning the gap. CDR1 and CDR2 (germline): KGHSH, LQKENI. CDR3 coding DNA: TGTGCCAGCTCACCAGACAGTACGAGCAATCAGCCCCAGCATTTT. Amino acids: CASSPDSTSNQPQHF.

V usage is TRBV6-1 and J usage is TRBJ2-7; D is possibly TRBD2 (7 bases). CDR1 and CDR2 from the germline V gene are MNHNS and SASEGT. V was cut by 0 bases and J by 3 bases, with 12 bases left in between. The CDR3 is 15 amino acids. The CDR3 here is CASSEARGGVYEQYF. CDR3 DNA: TGTGCCAGCAGTGAAGCGAGGGGGGGGGTCTACGAGCAGTACTTC.

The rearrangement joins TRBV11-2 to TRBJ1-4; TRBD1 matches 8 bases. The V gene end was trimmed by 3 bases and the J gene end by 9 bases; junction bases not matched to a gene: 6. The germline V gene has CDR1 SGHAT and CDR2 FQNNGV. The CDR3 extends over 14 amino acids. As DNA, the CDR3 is TGTGCCAGCAGCTTCGGGACAGGTGGGAAAAAACTGTTTTTT. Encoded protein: CASSFGTGGKKLFF.

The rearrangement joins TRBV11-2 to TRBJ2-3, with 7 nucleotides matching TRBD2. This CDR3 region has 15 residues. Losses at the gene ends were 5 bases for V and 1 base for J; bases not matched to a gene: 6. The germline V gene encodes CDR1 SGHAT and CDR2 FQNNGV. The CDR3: CASSARLARTDTQYF. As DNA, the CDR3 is TGTGCCAGCAGCGCCAGACTAGCCCGCACAGATACGCAGTATTTT.

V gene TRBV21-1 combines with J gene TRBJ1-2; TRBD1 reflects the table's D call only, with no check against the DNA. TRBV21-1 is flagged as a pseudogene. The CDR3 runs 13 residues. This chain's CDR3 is CASRIQRVNGYTF. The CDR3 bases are TGTGCCAGCAGGATACAGAGAGTTAATGGCTACACCTTC.

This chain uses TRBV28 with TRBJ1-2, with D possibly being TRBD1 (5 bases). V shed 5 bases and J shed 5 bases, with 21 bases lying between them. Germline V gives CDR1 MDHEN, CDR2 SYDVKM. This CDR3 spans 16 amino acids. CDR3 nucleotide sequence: TGTGCCAGCAGTCCTCAGGGATCTCCCCTTGATTATGGCTACACCTTC. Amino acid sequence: CASSPQGSPLDYGYTF.

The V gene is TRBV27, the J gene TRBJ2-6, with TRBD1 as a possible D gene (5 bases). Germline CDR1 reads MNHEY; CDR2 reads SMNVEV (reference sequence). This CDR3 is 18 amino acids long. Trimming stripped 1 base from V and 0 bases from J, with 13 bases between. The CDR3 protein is CASSLWGSTPSGANVLTF. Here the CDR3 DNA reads TGTGCCAGCAGTTTATGGGGCAGTACACCCTCTGGGGCCAACGTCCTGACTTTC.

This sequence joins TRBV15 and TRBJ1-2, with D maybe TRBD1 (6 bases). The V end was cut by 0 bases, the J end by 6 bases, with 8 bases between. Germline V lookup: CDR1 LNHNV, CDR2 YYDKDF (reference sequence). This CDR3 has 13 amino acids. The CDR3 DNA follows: TGTGCCACCAGCAGAGACAGGGGTAATGGCTACACCTTC. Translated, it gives CATSRDRGNGYTF.

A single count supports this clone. The CDR3 region is CAWSVTGLRGYTF. As DNA, the CDR3 is TGTGCCTGGAGTGTAACGGGGTTGAGAGGCTACACCTTC. The V gene is TRBV30, the J gene TRBJ1-2; no firm D call. This CDR3 spans 13 amino acids. Germline lookup yields CDR1 GTSNPN and CDR2 SVGIG (reference sequence). V lost 0 bases and J 8 bases, leaving 13 bases between the germline ends.

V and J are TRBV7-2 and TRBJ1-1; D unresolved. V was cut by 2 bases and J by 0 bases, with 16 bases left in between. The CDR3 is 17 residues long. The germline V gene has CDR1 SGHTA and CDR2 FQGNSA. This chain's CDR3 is CASSLQPTQVLNTEAFF. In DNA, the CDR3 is TGTGCCAGCAGCTTACAACCGACGCAGGTTCTGAACACTGAAGCTTTCTTT.

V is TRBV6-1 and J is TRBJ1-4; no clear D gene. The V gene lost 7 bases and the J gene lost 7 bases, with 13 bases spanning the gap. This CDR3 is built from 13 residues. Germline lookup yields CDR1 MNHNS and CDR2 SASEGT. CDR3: CASTRLLSEKLFF. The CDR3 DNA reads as TGTGCCAGCACGCGGTTACTTAGTGAAAAACTGTTTTTT.

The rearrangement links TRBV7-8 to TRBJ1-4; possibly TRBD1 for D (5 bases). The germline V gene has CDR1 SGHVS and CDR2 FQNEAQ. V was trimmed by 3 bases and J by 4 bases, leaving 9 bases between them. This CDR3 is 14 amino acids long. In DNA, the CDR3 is TGTGCCAGCAGCTTGTCGGGACTTAATGAAAAACTGTTTTTT. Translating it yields CASSLSGLNEKLFF.

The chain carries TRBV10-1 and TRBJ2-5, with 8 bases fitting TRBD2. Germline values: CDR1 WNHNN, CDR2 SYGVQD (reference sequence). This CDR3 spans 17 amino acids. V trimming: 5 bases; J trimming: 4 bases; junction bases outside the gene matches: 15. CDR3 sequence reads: CASSRTCGRGASETQYF. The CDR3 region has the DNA TGCGCCAGCAGTCGAACCTGCGGGCGGGGGGCGTCAGAGACCCAGTACTTC.

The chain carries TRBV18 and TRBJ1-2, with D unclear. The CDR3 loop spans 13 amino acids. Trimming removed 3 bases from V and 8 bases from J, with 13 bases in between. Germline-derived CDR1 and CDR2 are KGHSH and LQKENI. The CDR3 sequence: CASSPRGDGGYTF. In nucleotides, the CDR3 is TGTGCCAGCTCACCGCGGGGAGATGGAGGCTACACCTTC.

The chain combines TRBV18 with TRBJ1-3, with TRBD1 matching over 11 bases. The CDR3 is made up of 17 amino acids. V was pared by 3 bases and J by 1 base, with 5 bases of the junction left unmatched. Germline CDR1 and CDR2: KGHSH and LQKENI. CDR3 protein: CASSPYGQGASGNTIYF. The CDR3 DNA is TGTGCCAGCTCACCCTACGGACAGGGGGCATCTGGAAACACCATATATTTT.

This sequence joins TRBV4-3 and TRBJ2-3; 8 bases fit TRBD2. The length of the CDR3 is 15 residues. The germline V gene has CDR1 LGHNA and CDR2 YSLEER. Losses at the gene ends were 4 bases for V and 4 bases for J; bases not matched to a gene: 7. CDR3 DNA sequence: TGCGCCAGCAGCCGAACGGGAGGGGGAGCAGATACGCAGTATTTT. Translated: CASSRTGGGADTQYF.

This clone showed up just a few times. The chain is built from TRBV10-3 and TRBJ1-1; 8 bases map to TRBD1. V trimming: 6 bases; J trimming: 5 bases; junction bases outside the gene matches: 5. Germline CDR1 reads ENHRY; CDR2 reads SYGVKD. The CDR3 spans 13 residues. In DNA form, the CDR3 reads TGTGCCATCAGGCGACAGGGGCCTACTGAAGCTTTCTTT. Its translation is CAIRRQGPTEAFF.

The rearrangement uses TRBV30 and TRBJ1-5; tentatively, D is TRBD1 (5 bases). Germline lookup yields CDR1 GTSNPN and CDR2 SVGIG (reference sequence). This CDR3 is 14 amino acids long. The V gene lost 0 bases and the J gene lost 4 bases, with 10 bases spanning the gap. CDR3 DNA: TGTGCCTGGAGTGTACACGGGGGTAATCAGCCCCAGCATTTT. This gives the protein CAWSVHGGNQPQHF. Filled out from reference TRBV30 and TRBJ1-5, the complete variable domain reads SQTIHQWPATLVQPVGSPLSLECTVEGTSNPNLYWYRQAAGRGLQLLFYSVGIGQISSEVPQNLSASRPQDRQFILSSKKLLLSDSGFYLCAWSVHGGNQPQHFGDGTRLSIL.

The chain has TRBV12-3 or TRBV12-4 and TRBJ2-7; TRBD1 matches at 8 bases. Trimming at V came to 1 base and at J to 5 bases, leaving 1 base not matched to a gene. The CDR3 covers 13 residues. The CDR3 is CASSLGTGHEQYF. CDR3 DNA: TGTGCCAGCAGTTTAGGGACAGGGCACGAGCAGTACTTC.

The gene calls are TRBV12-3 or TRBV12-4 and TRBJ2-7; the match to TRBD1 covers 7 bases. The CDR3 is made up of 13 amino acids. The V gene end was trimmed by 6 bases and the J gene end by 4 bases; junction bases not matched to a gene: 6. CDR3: CASSPGQRYEQYF. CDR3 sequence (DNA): TGTGCCAGCAGCCCGGGACAGAGATACGAGCAGTACTTC.